This TCR beta chain was recovered during a study of control samples from healthy donors and cancer patients. Here immunoSEQ multiplex PCR was the method, and the copy in TCRdb shows in-frame clones only, minus some. The sample lists some 57,000 clones, 95% to 97% seen once, with 1.5% to 2% in the top ten. The length of the CDR3 is 16 residues. Germline values: CDR1 SQVTM, CDR2 ANQGSEA. Trimming took 4 bases from V and 3 from J; bases not matched to a gene: 14. The rearrangement joins TRBV29-1 to TRBJ1-1; 7 bases are shared with TRBD1. The receptor's source is a woman aged 25 to 39 in good health. The sequencing input was blood. CDR3 DNA: TGCAGCGTTGCGGGTCACGTCCAGGGGGATGACACTGAAGCTTTCTTT. Amino acid sequence: CSVAGHVQGDDTEAFF.